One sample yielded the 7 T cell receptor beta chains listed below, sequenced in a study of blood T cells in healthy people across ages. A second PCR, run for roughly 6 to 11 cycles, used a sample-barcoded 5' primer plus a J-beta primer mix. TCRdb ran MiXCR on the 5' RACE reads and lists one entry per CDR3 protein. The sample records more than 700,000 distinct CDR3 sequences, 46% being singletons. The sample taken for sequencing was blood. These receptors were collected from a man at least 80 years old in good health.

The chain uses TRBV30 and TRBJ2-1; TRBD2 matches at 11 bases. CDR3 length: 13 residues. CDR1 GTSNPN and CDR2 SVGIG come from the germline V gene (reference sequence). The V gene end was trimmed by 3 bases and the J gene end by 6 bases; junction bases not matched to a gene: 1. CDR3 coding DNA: TGTGCCTGGAGCGGGACTAGCGGCAATGAGCAGTTCTTC. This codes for CAWSGTSGNEQFF.

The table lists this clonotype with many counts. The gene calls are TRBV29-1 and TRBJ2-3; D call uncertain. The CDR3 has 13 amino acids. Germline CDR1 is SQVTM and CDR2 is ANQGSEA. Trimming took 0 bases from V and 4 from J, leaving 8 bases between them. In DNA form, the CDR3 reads TGCAGCGTTGAAGAGACTGGGGCAGATACGCAGTATTTT. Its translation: CSVEETGADTQYF.

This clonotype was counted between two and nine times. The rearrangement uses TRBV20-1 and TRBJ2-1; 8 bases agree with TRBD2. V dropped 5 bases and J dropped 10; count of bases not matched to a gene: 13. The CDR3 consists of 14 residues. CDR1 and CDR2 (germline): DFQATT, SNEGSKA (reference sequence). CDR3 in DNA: TGCAGTGCTCCTCCGGGACTAGGGGTAGTCGAGCAGTTCTTC. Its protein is CSAPPGLGVVEQFF.

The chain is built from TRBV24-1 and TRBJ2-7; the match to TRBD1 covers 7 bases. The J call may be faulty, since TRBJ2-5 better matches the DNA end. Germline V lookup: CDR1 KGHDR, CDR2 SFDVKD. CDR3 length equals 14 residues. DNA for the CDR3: TGTGCCACCAGTGACCCGGGACAGCCCCAGACCCAGTACTTC. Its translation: CATSDPGQPQTQYF.

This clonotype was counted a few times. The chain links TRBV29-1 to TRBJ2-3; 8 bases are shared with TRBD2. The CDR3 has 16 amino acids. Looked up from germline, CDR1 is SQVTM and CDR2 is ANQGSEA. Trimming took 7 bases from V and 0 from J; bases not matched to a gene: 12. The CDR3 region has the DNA TGCAGCGCCGATGGACTAGCTGCTACTAGCACAGATACGCAGTATTTT. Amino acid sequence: CSADGLAATSTDTQYF.

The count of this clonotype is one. DNA for the CDR3: TGTGCCAGCGGTAAAGCGGAGTCCTACAATGAGCAGTACTTC. This gives the protein CASGKAESYNEQYF. The gene calls are TRBV12-3 or TRBV12-4 and TRBJ2-7; tentatively, D is TRBD2 (5 bases). The CDR3 runs 14 residues. Trimming took 8 bases from V and 7 from J, leaving 21 bases between them.

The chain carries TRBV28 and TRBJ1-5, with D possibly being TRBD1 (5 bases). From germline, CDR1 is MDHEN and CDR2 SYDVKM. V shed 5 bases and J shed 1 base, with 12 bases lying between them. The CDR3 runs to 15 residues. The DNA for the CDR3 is TGTGCCAGCAGTCACCGGGACGAGAGCAATCAGCCCCAGCATTTT. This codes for CASSHRDESNQPQHF.